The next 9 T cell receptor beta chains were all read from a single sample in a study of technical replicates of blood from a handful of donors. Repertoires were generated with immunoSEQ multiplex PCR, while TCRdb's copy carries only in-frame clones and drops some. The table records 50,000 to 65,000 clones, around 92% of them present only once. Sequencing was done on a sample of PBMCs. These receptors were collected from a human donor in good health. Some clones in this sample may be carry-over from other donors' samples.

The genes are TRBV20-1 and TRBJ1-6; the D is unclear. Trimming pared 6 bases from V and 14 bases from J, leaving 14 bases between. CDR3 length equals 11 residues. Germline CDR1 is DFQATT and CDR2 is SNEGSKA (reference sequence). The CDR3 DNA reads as TGCAGTGCCCGAGCGGCGAGCACCCTCCACTTT. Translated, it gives CSARAASTLHF.

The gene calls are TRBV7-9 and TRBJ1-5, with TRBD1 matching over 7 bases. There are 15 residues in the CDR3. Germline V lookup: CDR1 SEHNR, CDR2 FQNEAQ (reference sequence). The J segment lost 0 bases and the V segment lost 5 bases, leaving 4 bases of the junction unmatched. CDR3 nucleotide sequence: TGTGCCAGCAGCCAAAACAGGGGTAGCAATCAGCCCCAGCATTTT. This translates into CASSQNRGSNQPQHF.

This CDR3 reads CASSWGQGPYSNQPQHF. CDR3 in DNA: TGTGCCAGCAGCTGGGGACAGGGGCCATATAGCAATCAGCCCCAGCATTTT. The chain employs TRBV5-6 and TRBJ1-5, with TRBD1 matching 10 bases. CDR1 SGHDT and CDR2 YYEEEE come from the germline V gene. This CDR3 contains 17 residues. Trimming cost V 3 bases and J 0 bases; bases outside gene matches: 6.

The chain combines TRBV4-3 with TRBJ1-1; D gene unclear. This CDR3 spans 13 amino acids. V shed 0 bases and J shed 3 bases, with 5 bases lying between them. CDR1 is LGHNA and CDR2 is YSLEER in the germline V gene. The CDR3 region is CASSQDRDTEAFF. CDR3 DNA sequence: TGCGCCAGCAGCCAAGACCGGGACACTGAAGCTTTCTTT.

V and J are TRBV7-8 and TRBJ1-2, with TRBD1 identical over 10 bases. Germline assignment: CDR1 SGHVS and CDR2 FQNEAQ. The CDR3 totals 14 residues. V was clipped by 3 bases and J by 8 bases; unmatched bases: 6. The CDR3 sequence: CASSLGDRGEGYTF. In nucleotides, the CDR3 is TGTGCCAGCAGCTTGGGGGACAGGGGTGAAGGCTACACCTTC. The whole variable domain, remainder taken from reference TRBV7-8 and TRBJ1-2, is GAGVSQSPRYKVAKRGQDVALRCDPISGHVSLFWYQQALGQGPEFLTYFQNEAQLDKSGLPSDRFFAERPEGSVSTLKIQRTQQEDSAVYLCASSLGDRGEGYTFGSGTRLTVV.

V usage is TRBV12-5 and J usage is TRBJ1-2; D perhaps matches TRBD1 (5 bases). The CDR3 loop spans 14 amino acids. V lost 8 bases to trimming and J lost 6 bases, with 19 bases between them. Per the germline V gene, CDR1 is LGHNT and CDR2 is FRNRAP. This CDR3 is CASSPGEVVHGYTF. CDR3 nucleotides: TGTGCTAGTTCCCCGGGGGAGGTAGTGCATGGCTACACCTTC.

Here the CDR3 DNA reads TGCGCCAGCAGCCTCCGGACAGGGCCCGGAAACACCATATATTTT. Protein: CASSLRTGPGNTIYF. The chain carries TRBV4-3 and TRBJ1-3; 8 bases map to TRBD1. CDR1 and CDR2 (germline): LGHNA, YSLEER. The ends lost 4 bases at V and 4 bases at J; junction bases unmatched: 6. There are 15 residues in the CDR3.

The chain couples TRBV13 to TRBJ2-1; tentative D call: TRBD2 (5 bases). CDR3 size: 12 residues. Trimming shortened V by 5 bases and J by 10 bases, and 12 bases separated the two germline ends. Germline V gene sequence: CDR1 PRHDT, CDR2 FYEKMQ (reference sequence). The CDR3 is CASSQDPGEQFF. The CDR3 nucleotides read TGTGCCAGCAGCCAGGATCCGGGGGAGCAGTTCTTC.

The CDR3 nucleotides read TGTGCCTGGAGGGACCCGGGACTAGCGGGAGATACGCAGTATTTT. Amino acid sequence: CAWRDPGLAGDTQYF. V and J are TRBV30 and TRBJ2-3, with TRBD2 matching 12 bases. Germline assignment: CDR1 GTSNPN and CDR2 SVGIG (reference sequence). This CDR3 spans 15 amino acids. V gave up 3 bases and J gave up 5 bases; unmatched junction bases: 6.